One and the same sample provided the 15 T cell receptor beta chains below, sequenced in a study of cytomegalovirus exposure and HLA in healthy donors. Assay: immunoSEQ multiplex PCR; the TCRdb copy retains only in-frame clones and omits some. Of 350,000 or so clones in the sample, approximately 90% are singletons; the top ten hold around 0.8%. Sample: PBMCs. These receptors all stem from a young woman in good health and CMV-seronegative.

In nucleotides, the CDR3 is TGTGCCAGCAGCTTAGGGCTAGCAGATTACAATGAGCAGTTCTTC. Amino acid sequence: CASSLGLADYNEQFF. The V call is TRBV11-2, the J call TRBJ2-1; the D gene is possibly TRBD2 (5 bases). The CDR3 has 15 residues. Trimming removed 1 base at V and 4 bases at J, with 11 bases between. CDR1 and CDR2 (germline): SGHAT, FQNNGV.

This clone appeared a few times. The chain carries TRBV21-1 and TRBJ1-2; the table's D call of TRBD1 was not tested on the DNA. TRBV21-1 represents a pseudogene. The CDR3 loop spans 14 amino acids. The CDR3 bases are TGTGCCAGCAGCAGGGGACAGAGTAACTATGGCTACACCTTC. It encodes CASSRGQSNYGYTF.

V usage is TRBV10-3 and J usage is TRBJ2-7; 7 bases are shared with TRBD1. Germline V gene lookup returns CDR1 ENHRY and CDR2 SYGVKD. The CDR3 consists of 15 residues. V gave up 5 bases and J gave up 0 bases; unmatched junction bases: 7. CDR3 DNA: TGTGCCATCAGTTCGGACAGGCGGAGCTCCTACGAGCAGTACTTC. Protein product: CAISSDRRSSYEQYF.

The V gene is TRBV6-5, the J gene TRBJ2-1; TRBD2 aligns across 7 bases. The CDR3 is 13 amino acids. The germline V gene has CDR1 MNHEY and CDR2 SVGAGI. V trimming: 6 bases; J trimming: 10 bases; junction bases outside the gene matches: 9. The DNA for the CDR3 is TGTGCCAGCAGCTACACTAGCGCTGCGGAGCAGTTCTTC. This gives the protein CASSYTSAAEQFF.

This sequence joins TRBV4-3 and TRBJ1-4, with D unclear. Per the germline V gene, CDR1 is LGHNA and CDR2 is YSLEER. The CDR3 sequence is 17 residues long. Trimming took off 0 bases at V and 2 bases at J, with 13 bases between the two ends. The CDR3 nucleotides are TGCGCCAGCAGCCAAGAACTTTCGGGGTATACTAATGAAAAACTGTTTTTT. Amino acid sequence: CASSQELSGYTNEKLFF.

The chain has TRBV5-6 and TRBJ2-7; D uncertain. The V and J ends lost 0 bases and 0 bases respectively, with 7 bases between them. The CDR3 loop spans 14 amino acids. Germline lookup yields CDR1 SGHDT and CDR2 YYEEEE. The CDR3 here is CASSLGARSYEQYF. CDR3 in DNA: TGTGCCAGCAGCTTGGGAGCGCGCTCCTACGAGCAGTACTTC.

The chain carries TRBV7-2 and TRBJ2-7; TRBD1 matches 8 bases. Per germline, CDR1 SGHTA and CDR2 FQGNSA. The J segment lost 5 bases and the V segment lost 5 bases, leaving 8 bases of the junction unmatched. The CDR3 contains 14 residues. The CDR3 loop is CASSAGQGPNEQYF. In DNA, the CDR3 is TGTGCCAGCAGCGCCGGACAGGGACCGAACGAGCAGTACTTC.

The chain joins TRBV7-2 to TRBJ2-5; possible D gene TRBD2, 5 bases. The CDR3 spans 15 residues. V was shortened by 1 base and J by 4 bases, with 13 bases between the two germline ends. Per germline, CDR1 SGHTA and CDR2 FQGNSA. The CDR3 DNA is TGTGCCAGCAGCTTAGATACTAGATCGGGAGAGACCCAGTACTTC. It translates to CASSLDTRSGETQYF.

The chain combines TRBV6-5 with TRBJ1-4; 12 bases map to TRBD1. This CDR3 contains 15 residues. After removal of 6 bases from V and 8 bases from J, the junction contained 7 bases not matched to a gene. Germline V gives CDR1 MNHEY, CDR2 SVGAGI. The DNA for the CDR3 is TGTGCCAGCAGCCCGGGGGACAGGGGGCGAGAAAAACTGTTTTTT. Amino acids: CASSPGDRGREKLFF.

The rearrangement uses TRBV18 and TRBJ1-5; 7 bases agree with TRBD1. With V trimmed by 6 bases and J by 6 bases, 8 bases remained unmatched. The length of the CDR3 is 14 residues. The germline gives CDR1 KGHSH, CDR2 LQKENI. In DNA form, the CDR3 reads TGTGCCAGCTCTCTCGACAGGGTATCTCAGCCCCAGCATTTT. It is translated as CASSLDRVSQPQHF.

The chain carries TRBV29-1 and TRBJ2-7, with 10 bases aligning to TRBD2. The V gene end was trimmed by 4 bases and the J gene end by 3 bases; junction bases not matched to a gene: 9. Germline CDR1 is SQVTM and CDR2 is ANQGSEA. There are 15 residues in the CDR3. The CDR3 DNA sequence: TGCAGCGTTGTTCCCAGCGGGAGGGCCCACTACGAGCAGTACTTC. It codes for CSVVPSGRAHYEQYF.

The chain links TRBV6-1 to TRBJ2-5; no firm D call. Germline CDR1 MNHNS, CDR2 SASEGT. The CDR3 consists of 14 residues. V was shortened by 4 bases and J by 1 base, with 10 bases between the two germline ends. The CDR3 region is CASSANYFQETQYF. DNA for the CDR3: TGTGCCAGCAGTGCCAACTACTTCCAAGAGACCCAGTACTTC.

The chain carries TRBV6-5 and TRBJ2-7; 8 positions match TRBD1. CDR1 is MNHEY and CDR2 is SVGAGI in the germline V gene. This CDR3 is built from 14 residues. V lost 5 bases, J lost 3 bases, and 6 bases stayed unmatched. The CDR3 region has the DNA TGTGCCAGCAGTCCCGGGACAGGATTCTACGAGCAGTACTTC. It yields the protein CASSPGTGFYEQYF.

The chain is built from TRBV7-2 and TRBJ2-5; D is uncertain. There are 14 residues in the CDR3. The ends were cut back, 1 base at V and 3 bases at J, with 9 bases in the middle. Germline V gives CDR1 SGHTA, CDR2 FQGNSA. The CDR3 protein is CASSLVGYKETQYF. CDR3 DNA sequence: TGTGCCAGCAGCTTAGTCGGGTATAAAGAGACCCAGTACTTC.

CDR3 loop: CASRSGEETGTYEQYF. DNA for the CDR3: TGTGCCAGCAGATCCGGGGAGGAGACGGGAACCTACGAGCAGTACTTC. V is TRBV27 and J is TRBJ2-7; D possibly corresponds to TRBD2 (6 bases). The germline CDR1 and CDR2 sequences are MNHEY and SMNVEV (reference sequence). This CDR3 has 16 amino acids. Trimming removed 6 bases at V and 2 bases at J, with 20 bases between.